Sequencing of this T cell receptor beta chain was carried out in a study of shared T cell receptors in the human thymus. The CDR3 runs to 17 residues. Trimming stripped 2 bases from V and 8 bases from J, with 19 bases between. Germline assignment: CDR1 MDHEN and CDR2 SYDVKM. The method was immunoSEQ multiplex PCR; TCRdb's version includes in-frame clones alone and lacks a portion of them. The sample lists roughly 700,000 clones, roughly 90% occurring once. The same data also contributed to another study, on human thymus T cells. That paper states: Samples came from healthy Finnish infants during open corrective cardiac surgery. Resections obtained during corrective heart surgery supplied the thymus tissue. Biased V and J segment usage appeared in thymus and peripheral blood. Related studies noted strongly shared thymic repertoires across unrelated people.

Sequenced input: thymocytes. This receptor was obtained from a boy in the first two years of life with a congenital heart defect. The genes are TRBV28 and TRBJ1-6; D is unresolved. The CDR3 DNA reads TGTGCCAGCAGTTTAGGCGAACGGGGAACCCCTTATTCACCCCTCCACTTT. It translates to CASSLGERGTPYSPLHF.